This is a list of T cell receptor beta chains from one sample in a study of T cell repertoires in cytomegalovirus infection. Each CDR3 protein gets one entry after TCRdb re-called the reads with MiXCR. The sample carries approximately 500,000 distinct CDR3 sequences, approximately 10% recorded once. The sample taken for sequencing was PBMCs. These TCRs come from a human donor in good health (CMV status not recorded). Some clones in this sample may be carry-over from other donors' samples. The CDR3 runs from the conserved cysteine through the conserved F or W. A D gene is named only where the DNA matches it firmly. Clone size is given for some rows only: seen once, a few or many times, or a class if the clone is expanded.

j_call d_call clone_size v_call cdr3_nt cdr3_aa
TRBJ1-5 NA few TRBV25-1 TGTGCCAGCAGTCTTTTCGCATTGGTTAGCAATCAGCCCCAGCATTTT CASSLFALVSNQPQHF
TRBJ2-1 TRBD2 many TRBV7-2 TGTGCCAGCAGGGGACTAGCGGGGGCCTACAATGAGCAGTTCTTC CASRGLAGAYNEQFF
TRBJ1-2 NA NA TRBV27 TGTGCCAGCAGGCGAGGGGGTGGCTATGGCTACACCTTC CASRRGGGYGYTF
TRBJ1-5 NA many TRBV7-8 TGTGCCAGCAGCCCTGGGGTGGGAAATCAGCCCCAGCATTTT CASSPGVGNQPQHF
TRBJ2-3 TRBD1 NA TRBV20-1 TGCAGTGCTCGGCGGTTGGACAGGGGAATGACAGATACGCAGTATTTT CSARRLDRGMTDTQYF
TRBJ2-7 NA few TRBV15 TGTGCCACCAGCAGGGTAGGGGGGCGCCAGCTTGGGGAGCAGTACTTC CATSRVGGRQLGEQYF
TRBJ2-4 NA many TRBV11-1 TGTGCCAGCAGCCCAAGAACGAGGGACATTCAGTACTTC CASSPRTRDIQYF
TRBJ2-1 TRBD1 NA TRBV2 TGTGCCAGCAGTGCAGGGGGCTGGGGGCAGTTCTTC CASSAGGWGQFF
TRBJ2-2 TRBD1 many TRBV12-3/TRBV12-4 TGTGCCAGCAGCACAGGGGTCACCGGGGAGCTGTTTTTT CASSTGVTGELFF
TRBJ1-4 TRBD1 NA TRBV10-3 TGTGCCATCAGCGACCAGTCAGTACAGGGGGTTGAAAAACTGTTTTTT CAISDQSVQGVEKLFF
TRBJ2-3 NA many TRBV19 TGTGCCAGTAGTATCACGCCACGCTTTGGCACAGATACGCAGTATTTT CASSITPRFGTDTQYF
TRBJ2-1 TRBD2 few TRBV20-1 TGCAGTGTCCACGGCGGGGGGGCCCCCAATGAGCAGTTCTTC CSVHGGGAPNEQFF
TRBJ1-1 NA few TRBV14 TGTGCCAGCATAAGACAGTTCGGCACTGAAGCTTTCTTT CASIRQFGTEAFF
TRBJ2-7 TRBD1 few TRBV5-6 TGTGCCAGCAGCTCTGGGGGACAGGGACTCTACGAGCAGTACTTC CASSSGGQGLYEQYF
TRBJ2-5 TRBD2 few TRBV11-2 TGTGCCAGCAGCCCCCTAGCGGGGGGGGGTGAGACCCAGTACTTC CASSPLAGGGETQYF
TRBJ1-5 TRBD1 many TRBV20-1 TGCAGTGCTACTACAGGGGGAGAATATCAGCCCCAGCATTTT CSATTGGEYQPQHF
TRBJ2-3 NA NA TRBV20-1 TGCAGTGCCCCTCTAAGGGAGGCCTCAGATACGCAGTATTTT CSAPLREASDTQYF
TRBJ1-1 NA many TRBV29-1 TGCAGCGTTGAGGGGCGGATGAACACTGAAGCTTTCTTT CSVEGRMNTEAFF
TRBJ1-5 NA few TRBV4-1 TGCGCCAGCAGCCAAGCCCGGGGATTTGAGCCCCAGCATTTT CASSQARGFEPQHF
TRBJ2-1 NA many TRBV7-9 TGTGCCAGCAATGAGCAGTTCTTC CASNEQFF
TRBJ1-5 NA many TRBV12-3/TRBV12-4 TGTGCCAGCAGTTCCCAGGTGATTAGCAATCAGCCCCAGCATTTT CASSSQVISNQPQHF
TRBJ1-2 TRBD1 many TRBV12-3/TRBV12-4 TGTGCCAGCAGTCGGACAGGGACGGGCTACACCTTC CASSRTGTGYTF
TRBJ2-5 NA many TRBV20-1 TGCAGTGCTAGAGAGGGTATAGGCGAGACCCAGTACTTC CSAREGIGETQYF
TRBJ1-2 NA NA TRBV3-1 TGTGCCAGCAGCCAAGGACAGAGCTATGGCTACACCTTC CASSQGQSYGYTF
TRBJ2-2 NA many TRBV7-9 TGTGCCAGCAGCGACGTCAGGGAAGGGGCGTACACCGGGGAGCTGTTTTTT CASSDVREGAYTGELFF
TRBJ2-7 TRBD2 few TRBV20-1 TGCAGTGCTAGAGCGGGAGGCTACGAGCAGTACTTC CSARAGGYEQYF
TRBJ1-2 NA few TRBV25-1 TGTGCCAGCAGTGAATGGAGGAGGTACGGCTACACCTTC CASSEWRRYGYTF
TRBJ2-3 TRBD2 many TRBV7-2 TGTGCCAGCGCCCCGGGACTAGCGGTCACAGATACGCAGTATTTT CASAPGLAVTDTQYF
TRBJ2-1 NA NA TRBV6-2/TRBV6-3 TGTGCCAGCAGTTACCGTACCTACAATGAGCAGTTCTTC CASSYRTYNEQFF
TRBJ1-5 TRBD1 NA TRBV7-9 TGTGCCAGCAGCTCAGGGACAGGGTTCAATCAGCCCCAGCATTTT CASSSGTGFNQPQHF
TRBJ2-1 TRBD2 many TRBV11-2 TGTGCCAGCAGCTTAATTAGCGGGAGGGCCTCCAATGAGCAGTTCTTC CASSLISGRASNEQFF
TRBJ1-4 NA many TRBV11-2 TGTGCCAGCAGCAACCCCTGGGGGGCTAATGAAAAACTGTTTTTT CASSNPWGANEKLFF
TRBJ1-5 TRBD1 many TRBV28 TGTGCCAGCAGTCCCTTTCGGACAGGTCCTAATCAGCCCCAGCATTTT CASSPFRTGPNQPQHF
TRBJ2-7 NA few TRBV20-1 TGCAGTGCTAGAGATCGCAGGGCAGTAGACTCCTACGAGCAGTACTTC CSARDRRAVDSYEQYF
TRBJ2-1 NA many TRBV7-9 TGTGCCAGCAGCTTAACACAGGGCAATGAGCAGTTCTTC CASSLTQGNEQFF
TRBJ2-5 NA many TRBV7-3 TGTGCCAGCAGCCCGGCAATCGACAGGGAGACCCAGTACTTC CASSPAIDRETQYF
TRBJ1-1 NA many TRBV7-2 TGTGCCAGCAGCTTTGGGGTCCGGTACAGGGCTTTCTTT CASSFGVRYRAFF
TRBJ2-1 NA many TRBV7-2 TGTGCCAGCAGCGTGCAAAATGAGCAGTTCTTC CASSVQNEQFF
TRBJ2-2 NA few TRBV20-1 TGCAGTGCTAACCAGGGGGAGGCCGGGGAGCTGTTTTTT CSANQGEAGELFF
TRBJ1-4 TRBD1 many TRBV7-2 TGTGCCAGCAGTCTGTTCGGGACAGGGATTGAAAAACTGTTTTTT CASSLFGTGIEKLFF
TRBJ2-3 NA many TRBV24-1 TGTGCCACCAGTGAGTCACAGGGACTTCAACAGCATTTCACAGATACGCAGTATTTT CATSESQGLQQHFTDTQYF
TRBJ2-5 TRBD2 many TRBV7-2 TGTGCCAGCAGCTTAGCAGCGGGGTACGGAGAGACCCAGTACTTC CASSLAAGYGETQYF
TRBJ2-4 NA many TRBV5-1 TGCGCCAGCAGCTTGGGGACGTTGAACATTCAGTACTTC CASSLGTLNIQYF
TRBJ2-7 NA many TRBV7-2 TGTGCCAGCAGCTTTGGGGCTTCCTACGAGCAGTACTTC CASSFGASYEQYF
TRBJ1-2 NA NA TRBV20-1 TGCAGTGCTAGACCCCCCAGACATCTCGCTTCCTATGGCTACACCTTC CSARPPRHLASYGYTF
TRBJ1-2 NA few TRBV2 TGTGCCAGCAGTGAAGCGTTCGACCCAAGAAGCGGCGGCTACACCTTC CASSEAFDPRSGGYTF
TRBJ2-1 TRBD2 many TRBV20-1 TGCAGTGCCTCCTTGGGGGGGAATTACAATGAGCAGTTCTTC CSASLGGNYNEQFF
TRBJ2-3 NA NA TRBV14 TGTGCCAGCAGCCCGGTCGGGGATACGCAGTATTTT CASSPVGDTQYF
TRBJ2-5 TRBD2 many TRBV5-4 TGTGCCAGCAGTACGGGAGGGCCGGTGACCCAGTACTTC CASSTGGPVTQYF
TRBJ1-4 NA many TRBV7-2 TGTGCCAGCAGCTTAGGAGGAACCGAGAGTGAAAAACTGTTTTTT CASSLGGTESEKLFF
TRBJ1-6 NA many TRBV11-2 TGTGCCAGCAGCTTTAACAATAGGATTTCACCCCTCCACTTT CASSFNNRISPLHF